Below are 4 T cell receptor beta chains sequenced from a single sample in a study of cytomegalovirus exposure and HLA in healthy donors. The repertoire was sequenced with immunoSEQ multiplex PCR; TCRdb's copy has only in-frame clones and lacks some. This table holds under 200,000 clones, about 95% found once. Sequencing was carried out using PBMCs. The receptors stem from a woman aged 18-29 years in good health and CMV-seronegative.

The V call is TRBV2, the J call TRBJ1-1; D is undetermined. V was shortened by 3 bases and J by 11 bases, with 7 bases between the two germline ends. The germline V gene has CDR1 SNHLY and CDR2 FYNNEI. This CDR3 is built from 10 residues. CDR3 in DNA: TGTGCCAGCAGTGACGAGGAGGCTTTCTTT. It translates to CASSDEEAFF.

This rearrangement joins TRBV7-9 to TRBJ1-4; tentative D call: TRBD1 (5 bases). Germline loops: CDR1 SEHNR, CDR2 FQNEAQ (reference sequence). Trimming shortened V by 6 bases and J by 8 bases, and 10 bases separated the two germline ends. The CDR3 sequence is 12 residues long. CDR3 in amino acids: CASSRGVEKLFF. CDR3 DNA: TGTGCCAGCAGTCGGGGGGTAGAAAAACTGTTTTTT.

The chain has TRBV10-3 and TRBJ1-5; weak D call: TRBD1 (5 bases). The CDR3 loop spans 13 amino acids. Trimming left V 2 bases short and J 9 bases short, with 11 bases between. CDR1 and CDR2 from the germline V gene are ENHRY and SYGVKD. This CDR3 reads CAISEVQGGPQHF. DNA of the CDR3: TGTGCCATCAGTGAGGTCCAGGGTGGGCCCCAGCATTTT.

The CDR3 DNA is TGCGCCAGCAGGGATGGGACTAGCGGGGGGGCGACAGATACGCAGTATTTT. This sequence encodes CASRDGTSGGATDTQYF. This chain links TRBV5-1 with TRBJ2-3, with 16 nucleotides matching TRBD2. With V trimmed by 5 bases and J by 3 bases, 6 bases remained unmatched. The length of the CDR3 is 17 residues. The germline CDR1 and CDR2 sequences are SGHRS and YFSETQ. Full variable domain (rest looked up from reference TRBV5-1 and TRBJ2-3): KAGVTQTPRYLIKTRGQQVTLSCSPISGHRSVSWYQQTPGQGLQFLFEYFSETQRNKGNFPGRFSGRQFSNSRSEMNVSTLELGDSALYLCASRDGTSGGATDTQYFGPGTRLTVL.